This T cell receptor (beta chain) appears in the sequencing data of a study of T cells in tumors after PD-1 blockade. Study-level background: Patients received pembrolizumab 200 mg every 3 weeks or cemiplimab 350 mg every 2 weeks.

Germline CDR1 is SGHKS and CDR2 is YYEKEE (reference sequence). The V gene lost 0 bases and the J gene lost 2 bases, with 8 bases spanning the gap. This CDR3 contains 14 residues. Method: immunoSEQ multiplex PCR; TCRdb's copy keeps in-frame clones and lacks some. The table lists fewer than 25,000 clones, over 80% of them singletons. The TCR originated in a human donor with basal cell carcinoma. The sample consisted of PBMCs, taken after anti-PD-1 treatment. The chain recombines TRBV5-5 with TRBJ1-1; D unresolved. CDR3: CASSLVLRNTEAFF. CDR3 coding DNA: TGTGCCAGCAGCTTGGTTTTGCGAAACACTGAAGCTTTCTTT. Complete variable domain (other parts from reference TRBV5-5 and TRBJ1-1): DAGVTQSPTHLIKTRGQQVTLRCSPISGHKSVSWYQQVLGQGPQFIFQYYEKEERGRGNFPDRFSARQFPNYSSELNVNALLLGDSALYLCASSLVLRNTEAFFGQGTRLTVV.